This T cell receptor (beta chain) was sequenced in a study of blood T cells in healthy people across ages (dated by TCRdb to about 2015). Some background on the complete study: Template switching captured roughly one uniquely barcoded TCR beta cDNA molecule per two T cells in model experiments. Using deep sequencing normalized with unique cDNA molecular identifiers, the study measured how TCR beta repertoire diversity changes with age. The donors were split into four age groups: young (average 16 years), middle-aged (roughly 39), aged (more than 60) and long-lived (more than 80). Donors of different ages were randomly distributed across sequencing lanes to avoid experimental bias. The study analyzed two additional independent replicas of 1 million unique cDNA reads from the same blood draw for two donors, one aged 18 to 30 and one aged 80 or older.

To prepare the library, 5' RACE was applied. Sequencing took place on an Illumina HiSeq 2500. The second PCR ran for about 6 to 11 cycles and used a J-beta primer mix along with a sample-barcoded 5' primer. A unique molecular identifier was introduced onto each TCR beta cDNA molecule by a template-switch 5' adaptor carrying 12 random nucleotides. Each sample yielded at least 2.5 million CDR3-containing paired-end reads. First-strand cDNA synthesis was performed from all RNA using the Mint cDNA synthesis kit, with priming by a TRBC-specific oligonucleotide. Following uracil-DNA glycosylase treatment, a first 18-cycle PCR with universal primers M1SS and BC2_uni_R was performed on all cDNA. Under the source paper's analysis protocol: For normalization, 1 million high-quality reads were randomly selected from each sample, with every read carrying a distinct molecular identifier. Reads sharing molecular identifiers were discarded rather than binned into consensus sequences. CDR3 identification, clonotype clustering and error correction used MiTCR with a Q25 quality threshold and the strictest error-elimination algorithm. Lower-bound total TCR beta diversity was estimated with a nonparametric unseen species model using Euler transformation. TCRdb itself trimmed the public reads at Q25 with fastp, ran MiXCR and retained productive beta chains. Rows with a matching CDR3 protein are joined into one entry that keeps the most common DNA and genes. These V and J calls originate from TCRdb's pipeline instead of the authors' own analysis. The sample table contains roughly 800,000 distinct CDR3 sequences; only one count was recorded for roughly 60% of them. The ten biggest clones cover about 20% of the sample.

The approximately 41 donors, aged 6 to 90 years, were systemically healthy Caucasian individuals from Russia. Each donor gave about 9.2 milliliters of peripheral blood, drawn into EDTA-treated Vacutainer tubes. Ficoll-Paque density-gradient centrifugation was used to isolate PBMCs, with at least 6 million obtained per sample. Total RNA was extracted from PBMCs with Trizol reagent, with at least 5 micrograms obtained per sample. For every donor, flow cytometry on a PBMC aliquot measured the percentage of naive CD45RAhigh/CD27high T cells. This clonotype was observed a few times. Its antigen remains unidentified. The record has no base qualities; no much larger clone is one base away. There are 14 amino acids in the CDR3, from cysteine to phenylalanine inclusive. The read is trimmed to its CDR3 DNA, 42 bases read in frame from base 1. The germline V gene (reference sequence) sets CDR1 to DFQATT and CDR2 to SNEGSKA. Trimming removed 6 bases from V and 2 bases from J; the gene matches leave 8 bases unexplained.

Findings and caveats that apply to the study as a whole: Observed TCR beta diversity per million T cells fell roughly linearly with age, and a significant reduction was already apparent by age roughly 40. Estimates of total diversity based on one million sequenced T cells were regarded as lower bounds and as underestimates. Compared with the aged group, the long-lived group had more naive CD4+ T cells, fewer expanded clones and increased TCR diversity, a pattern suggesting age selection. Because the CMV infection status of the donors was unknown, age-related changes in expanded clonotypes may potentially have been confounded. Bulk unsorted PBMC profiling prevented conclusive comparison of naive and antigen-experienced compartments. The percentage of naive T cells measured by flow cytometry correlated strongly with observed TCR beta diversity.

This receptor chain uses TRBV20-1 and TRBJ2-3, with TRBD2 matching 7 junction bases. The clonotype originates from a man aged 25 to 40 in good health. Sequenced sample: blood. The encoded CDR3 is CSADSLAATDTQYF. The DNA is TGCAGTGCGGACTCCCTAGCGGCCACAGATACGCAGTATTTT.